A selection of T cell receptor beta chains follows, all from one sample in a study of T cells in Graves' hyperthyroidism and ophthalmopathy. One entry per CDR3 protein results from TCRdb running MiXCR on the multiplex PCR reads. The repertoire holds fewer than 500,000 distinct CDR3 sequences, roughly 14% seen once, with around 13% in the top ten. The material sequenced was blood. These receptors were obtained from a man aged 18 to 29 with Graves' ophthalmopathy. Each CDR3 is given with its conserved first and last residue. The order of the fields is D gene, V gene, J gene, clone size, CDR3 protein, CDR3 DNA. A D gene is named only where the DNA matches it firmly. Size values are once, few and many counts, or a class for expanded clones, and some rows have none.

.	TRBV11-2	TRBJ1-5	many	CASSEDNQPQHF	TGTGCCAGCAGCGAAGACAATCAGCCCCAGCATTTT
.	TRBV9	TRBJ2-1	.	CASSVDGGEQFF	TGTGCCAGCAGCGTAGACGGGGGTGAGCAGTTCTTC
TRBD2	TRBV11-2	TRBJ2-2	many	CASSLGLAGGLPNTGELFF	TGTGCCAGCAGCCTGGGGCTAGCGGGAGGCCTTCCGAACACCGGGGAGCTGTTTTTT
TRBD2	TRBV12-3/TRBV12-4	TRBJ2-2	many	CASRQLAGGTGELFF	TGTGCCAGCAGGCAACTAGCGGGGGGGACCGGGGAGCTGTTTTTT
.	TRBV6-5	TRBJ2-7	many	CASSYGSEQYF	TGTGCCAGCAGTTACGGGTCCGAGCAGTACTTC
.	TRBV6-1	TRBJ1-2	many	CASSDWQGNDYGYTF	TGTGCCAGCAGTGATTGGCAGGGGAATGACTATGGCTACACCTTC
.	TRBV12-3/TRBV12-4	TRBJ1-2	.	CASSLEGGWYGYTF	TGTGCCAGCAGTTTAGAAGGGGGATGGTATGGCTACACCTTC
.	TRBV14	TRBJ2-1	few	CASSQGVAGRYNEQFF	TGTGCCAGCAGCCAAGGAGTGGCGGGACGCTACAATGAGCAGTTCTTC
.	TRBV20-1	TRBJ1-5	many	CSATQGPGQPQHF	TGCAGTGCTACCCAGGGCCCCGGGCAGCCCCAGCATTTT
TRBD2	TRBV4-1	TRBJ2-4	few	CASSQVPPGLVPKNIQYF	TGCGCCAGCAGCCAAGTACCACCGGGACTAGTTCCAAAAAACATTCAGTACTTC
TRBD1	TRBV5-1	TRBJ2-3	.	CASSLFAGQGTGNTQYF	TGCGCCAGCAGCTTGTTTGCGGGACAGGGGACAGGGAATACGCAGTATTTT
TRBD2	TRBV7-6	TRBJ2-3	.	CASSLEAGVGDTQYF	TGTGCCAGCAGCTTAGAAGCGGGAGTAGGAGATACGCAGTATTTT
.	TRBV25-1	TRBJ1-6	.	CASSEGSPYNSPLHF	TGTGCCAGCAGTGAAGGGAGTCCTTATAATTCACCCCTCCACTTT
TRBD1	TRBV27	TRBJ1-1	many	CASSWTGRIVWTEAFF	TGTGCCAGCAGCTGGACAGGGAGGATAGTTTGGACTGAAGCTTTCTTT
.	TRBV6-5	TRBJ1-2	many	CASSYSTQGNYGYTF	TGTGCCAGCAGTTACTCGACCCAGGGCAACTATGGCTACACCTTC
TRBD1	TRBV18	TRBJ2-7	many	CASSPDRDRAYEQYF	TGTGCCAGCTCACCCGACCGGGACAGGGCCTACGAGCAGTACTTC
TRBD2	TRBV13	TRBJ2-3	.	CASSTTSGRPDTQYF	TGTGCCAGCAGCACGACTAGCGGGAGGCCAGATACGCAGTATTTT
.	TRBV7-8	TRBJ1-2	.	CASSLDQVSNYGYTF	TGTGCCAGCAGCTTAGATCAGGTTTCAAACTATGGCTACACCTTC
.	TRBV5-1	TRBJ2-5	many	CASSSVKETQYF	TGCGCCAGCAGCTCGGTGAAAGAGACCCAGTACTTC
.	TRBV24-1	TRBJ1-2	many	CATSDADKNYGYTF	TGTGCCACCAGTGATGCTGACAAGAACTATGGCTACACCTTC
TRBD1	TRBV12-3/TRBV12-4	TRBJ2-7	many	CASSPGWGQPYEQYF	TGTGCCAGCAGTCCGGGTTGGGGACAGCCCTACGAGCAGTACTTC
.	TRBV6-1	TRBJ1-1	.	CATATGGVAEAFF	TGTGCCACCGCTACGGGGGGGGTTGCTGAAGCTTTCTTT
.	TRBV18	TRBJ1-2	many	CASSPRGPPNGYTF	TGTGCCAGCTCACCTCGGGGCCCACCCAATGGCTACACCTTC
TRBD1	TRBV7-9	TRBJ2-7	many	CASTTGDEQYF	TGTGCCAGCACTACAGGGGACGAGCAGTACTTC
.	TRBV20-1	TRBJ1-2	many	CSARDRENYGYTF	TGCAGTGCTAGAGATAGGGAAAACTATGGCTACACCTTC
.	TRBV20-1	TRBJ2-2	few	CSAGKGEGPITGELFF	TGCAGTGCCGGCAAGGGAGAGGGGCCCATCACCGGGGAGCTGTTTTTT
.	TRBV5-1	TRBJ2-3	once	CASSVQGADTQYF	TGCGCCAGCAGCGTACAGGGCGCAGATACGCAGTATTTT
.	TRBV2	TRBJ2-3	many	CASTEGWGARADTQYF	TGTGCCAGCACGGAGGGTTGGGGGGCCAGGGCAGATACGCAGTATTTT
TRBD2	TRBV5-1	TRBJ2-3	many	CASSSGLAGVADTQYF	TGCGCCAGCAGCTCAGGACTAGCGGGAGTGGCAGATACGCAGTATTTT
TRBD2	TRBV6-1	TRBJ2-7	.	CASTVQGGRYEQYF	TGTGCCAGCACTGTGCAGGGAGGGCGGTACGAGCAGTACTTC
.	TRBV9	TRBJ1-2	.	CASSVDGRSYGYTF	TGTGCCAGCAGCGTAGATGGACGGAGCTATGGCTACACCTTC
TRBD1	TRBV5-4	TRBJ1-2	.	CASSLKQGANYGYTF	TGTGCCAGCAGCTTGAAACAGGGGGCTAACTATGGCTACACCTTC
.	TRBV27	TRBJ2-7	.	CASSTTGLNDEQYF	TGTGCCAGCAGTACAACAGGGCTAAATGACGAGCAGTACTTC
TRBD1	TRBV9	TRBJ1-2	.	CASRRRGPNYGYTF	TGTGCCAGCAGACGCAGGGGGCCTAACTATGGCTACACCTTC
.	TRBV30	TRBJ2-2	many	CAWSVSWTSLNTGELFF	TGTGCCTGGAGTGTATCCTGGACAAGCCTCAACACCGGGGAGCTGTTTTTT
.	TRBV6-1	TRBJ2-7	many	CASSPPGGAYEQYF	TGTGCCAGCAGTCCTCCAGGGGGGGCCTACGAGCAGTACTTC
TRBD1	TRBV6-1	TRBJ1-1	.	CASTAGTALNTEAFF	TGTGCCAGCACGGCCGGGACAGCTTTGAACACTGAAGCTTTCTTT
.	TRBV10-3	TRBJ1-2	many	CAITPDNYGYTF	TGTGCCATCACTCCAGACAACTATGGCTACACCTTC
.	TRBV6-9	TRBJ1-5	few	CASSYRGTGAQPQHF	TGTGCCAGCAGTTACAGGGGAACGGGTGCTCAGCCCCAGCATTTT
TRBD2	TRBV20-1	TRBJ2-7	many	CSARDQVSGSYEQYF	TGCAGTGCTAGAGATCAGGTCAGCGGGAGTTACGAGCAGTACTTC
TRBD1	TRBV5-1	TRBJ2-5	many	CASSTDRGNRETQYF	TGCGCCAGCAGCACGGACAGGGGGAATCGGGAGACCCAGTACTTC
TRBD2	TRBV20-1	TRBJ2-5	many	CSASGTSEVETQYF	TGCAGTGCCTCCGGGACTAGCGAGGTGGAGACCCAGTACTTC
TRBD2	TRBV7-9	TRBJ2-3	.	CASRPGQGAPGTSGSGTDTQYF	TGTGCCAGCCGCCCCGGACAGGGGGCACCCGGGACTAGCGGGAGTGGGACAGATACGCAGTATTTT
TRBD2	TRBV6-6	TRBJ2-7	many	CASSYSTGTSSYEQYF	TGTGCCAGCAGTTACTCTACCGGGACTAGCTCCTACGAGCAGTACTTC
.	TRBV20-1	TRBJ1-2	many	CSARDTLRQASYGYTF	TGCAGTGCTAGAGATACCCTTCGACAGGCGAGCTATGGCTACACCTTC
TRBD1	TRBV5-1	TRBJ1-1	many	CASSTGQVTNTEAFF	TGCGCCAGCAGCACGGGACAGGTCACGAACACTGAAGCTTTCTTT
.	TRBV2	TRBJ1-1	many	CASTLTSTEAFF	TGTGCCAGCACCCTTACGAGCACTGAAGCTTTCTTT
TRBD2	TRBV12-3/TRBV12-4	TRBJ2-7	.	CASSSPGLAGSYEQYF	TGTGCCAGCAGTTCCCCGGGACTAGCGGGATCCTACGAGCAGTACTTC
.	TRBV5-1	TRBJ1-5	many	CASSLDQGQPQHF	TGCGCCAGCAGCTTGGATCAGGGTCAGCCCCAGCATTTT
TRBD2	TRBV3-1	TRBJ2-5	many	CASSQDPSGGETQYF	TGTGCCAGCAGCCAAGATCCCAGCGGGGGAGAGACCCAGTACTTC
.	TRBV20-1	TRBJ2-7	many	CSAAGDFSYEQYF	TGCAGTGCTGCCGGGGATTTCTCCTACGAGCAGTACTTC
.	TRBV4-1	TRBJ2-7	many	CASSQERGEAYEQYF	TGCGCCAGCAGCCAAGAGAGGGGAGAGGCCTACGAGCAGTACTTC
.	TRBV29-1	TRBJ1-3	many	CSVQGGAGNTIYF	TGCAGCGTGCAAGGGGGTGCTGGAAACACCATATATTTT
TRBD2	TRBV6-1	TRBJ2-4	few	CASTPGLAGDGRDIQYF	TGTGCCAGCACCCCGGGACTAGCGGGAGATGGGAGAGACATTCAGTACTTC
TRBD1	TRBV19	TRBJ1-1	few	CASSMGTGSWNTEAFF	TGTGCCAGTAGTATGGGGACAGGGAGTTGGAACACTGAAGCTTTCTTT
.	TRBV20-1	TRBJ1-1	many	CSASPGHPEAFF	TGCAGTGCTAGTCCGGGTCACCCTGAAGCTTTCTTT
TRBD1	TRBV7-2	TRBJ2-1	many	CASSPHRGRNEQFF	TGTGCCAGCAGCCCACACAGGGGGCGCAATGAGCAGTTCTTC
TRBD2	TRBV11-3	TRBJ2-1	.	CASSPVGGGLEQFF	TGTGCCAGCAGCCCCGTTGGGGGGGGATTAGAGCAGTTCTTC